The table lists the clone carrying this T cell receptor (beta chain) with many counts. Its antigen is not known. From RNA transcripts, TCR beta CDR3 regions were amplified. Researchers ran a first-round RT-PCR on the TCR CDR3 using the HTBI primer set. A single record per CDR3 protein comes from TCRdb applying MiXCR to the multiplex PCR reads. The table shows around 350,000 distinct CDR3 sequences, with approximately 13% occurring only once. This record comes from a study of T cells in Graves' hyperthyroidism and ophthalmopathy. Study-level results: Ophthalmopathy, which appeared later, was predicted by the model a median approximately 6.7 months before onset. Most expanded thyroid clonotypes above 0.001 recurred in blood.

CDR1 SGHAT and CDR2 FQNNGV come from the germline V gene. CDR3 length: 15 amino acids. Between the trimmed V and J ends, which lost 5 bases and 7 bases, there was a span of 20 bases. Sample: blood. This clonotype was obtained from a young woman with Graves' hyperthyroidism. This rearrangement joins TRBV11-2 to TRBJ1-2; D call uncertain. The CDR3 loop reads CASSPPILFGLGYTF. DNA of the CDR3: TGTGCCAGCAGCCCTCCGATCCTTTTTGGGCTTGGCTACACCTTC. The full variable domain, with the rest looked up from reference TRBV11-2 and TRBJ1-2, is EAGVAQSPRYKIIEKRQSVAFWCNPISGHATLYWYQQILGQGPKLLIQFQNNGVVDDSQLPKDRFSAERLKGVDSTLKIQPAKLEDSAVYLCASSPPILFGLGYTFGSGTRLTVV.